One and the same sample provided the 29 T cell receptor beta chains below, sequenced in a study of T cells after yellow fever vaccination. Each CDR3 protein is one row after TCRdb ran MiXCR on the 5' RACE reads. The sample comprises 150,000 to 200,000 distinct CDR3 sequences, about 10% of which are singletons, and 36% rests with the top ten. The source was CD8+ T cells sorted from PBMCs, collected 15 days after the yellow fever booster vaccination. The receptors here all came from a young man who received the YFV17D yellow fever vaccine.

Regarding this clonotype: A single base separates this from a much larger clone, so it may be a read error. The chain is built from TRBV20-1 and TRBJ2-1, with no clear D. The CDR3 is 13 residues long. V dropped 0 bases and J dropped 3 bases, with 6 bases sitting between them. Germline loops: CDR1 DFQATT, CDR2 SNEGSKA (reference sequence). DNA for the CDR3: TGCAGTGCTAGAGATCTTAACTACAATGAGCAGTTCTTC. Its protein is CSARDLNYNEQFF.

The CDR3 spells CASRRNTGELFF. CDR3 bases: TGTGCCAGCAGGCGGAACACCGGGGAGCTGTTTTTT. The rearrangement joins TRBV2 to TRBJ2-2; D not resolved. The V and J ends lost 6 bases and 1 base respectively, with 3 bases between them. CDR3 length: 12 amino acids. Germline V CDR1 and CDR2: SNHLY, FYNNEI.

This clonotype was seen a few times. The CDR3 protein is CASSSTSGGADEQFF. The DNA for the CDR3 is TGTGCCAGCAGCTCCACTAGCGGGGGGGCCGATGAGCAGTTCTTC. This chain uses TRBV11-2 with TRBJ2-1, with 13 bases aligning to TRBD2. Germline V gene data show CDR1 as SGHAT and CDR2 as FQNNGV. With 4 bases clipped from V and 8 bases from J, the junction kept 5 bases outside the gene matches. This CDR3 is 15 amino acids long.

The genes are TRBV10-3 and TRBJ2-7, with D perhaps being TRBD1 or TRBD2 (5 bases each). The CDR3 has 15 amino acids. CDR1 and CDR2 (germline): ENHRY, SYGVKD. V gave up 2 bases and J gave up 0 bases, with 11 bases separating them. The CDR3 sequence: CAISEADGGSYEQYF. Written as DNA, the CDR3 is TGTGCCATCAGTGAGGCCGATGGGGGCTCCTACGAGCAGTACTTC.

This sequence joins TRBV6-2 or TRBV6-3 and TRBJ1-2; 9 bases match TRBD1. This CDR3 comprises 14 residues. Unmatched junction bases numbered 9, after V lost 8 bases and J lost 5 bases. The germline V gene has CDR1 MNHEY and CDR2 SVGEGT. CDR3 residues: CASSPSGQGYGYTF. The CDR3 bases are TGTGCCAGCTCCCCTTCGGGACAGGGATATGGCTACACCTTC.

The V call is TRBV3-1, the J call TRBJ2-3; D possibly corresponds to TRBD2 (6 bases). V lost 4 bases, J lost 2 bases, and 16 bases lay in between. Germline CDR1 LGHDT, CDR2 YNNKEL (reference sequence). The CDR3 consists of 16 residues. CDR3 DNA: TGTGCCAGCAGCCTTAATCCGGGGGACCCCACAGATACGCAGTATTTT. Translating gives CASSLNPGDPTDTQYF.

The CDR3 sequence: CASRGSYNSPLHF. The CDR3 DNA reads as TGTGCCAGTCGTGGATCCTATAATTCACCCCTCCACTTT. This chain connects TRBV7-2 to TRBJ1-6; D unclear. This CDR3 region has 13 residues. V was trimmed by 9 bases and J by 1 base, leaving 7 bases between them. The V gene's germline CDR1 is SGHTA and CDR2 FQGNSA.

There are a few counts of this clonotype. The rearrangement joins TRBV24-1 to TRBJ2-2; 7 bases map to TRBD1. The V gene's germline CDR1 is KGHDR and CDR2 SFDVKD. The V gene end was trimmed by 3 bases and the J gene end by 8 bases; junction bases not matched to a gene: 11. CDR3 length equals 16 residues. The DNA of the CDR3 is TGTGCCACCAGTGATCCACAGGGGCCTCGCAGGGGGGAGCTGTTTTTT. As protein: CATSDPQGPRRGELFF.

This clonotype has only a few counts. The genes are TRBV5-5 and TRBJ1-1; D possibly corresponds to TRBD1 (6 bases). The CDR3 is 16 amino acids. The germline V and J ends were trimmed by 0 bases and 5 bases, with 17 bases remaining between them. Germline V gene data show CDR1 as SGHKS and CDR2 as YYEKEE (reference sequence). The chain's CDR3 is CASSLGWGGLRTEAFF. In DNA, the CDR3 is TGTGCCAGCAGCTTGGGATGGGGGGGCCTAAGGACTGAAGCTTTCTTT.

The chain recombines TRBV27 with TRBJ2-1, with 13 bases identical to TRBD2. This CDR3 is built from 15 residues. Germline V gene sequence: CDR1 MNHEY, CDR2 SMNVEV (reference sequence). With 5 bases clipped from V and 8 bases from J, the junction kept 6 bases outside the gene matches. The CDR3 sequence: CASSETSGGFYEQFF. The CDR3 DNA reads TGTGCCAGCAGTGAGACTAGCGGGGGGTTTTATGAGCAGTTCTTC.

This clonotype was seen a few times. The chain combines TRBV5-6 with TRBJ1-5, with a possible D match to TRBD1 (5 bases). V was trimmed by 4 bases and J by 1 base, leaving 9 bases between them. The CDR3 runs 14 residues. Per the germline V gene, CDR1 is SGHDT and CDR2 is YYEEEE. Written as DNA, the CDR3 is TGTGCCAGCAGCGTCCGGGACAGCAATCAGCCCCAGCATTTT. It encodes CASSVRDSNQPQHF. The variable domain in full, completed from reference TRBV5-6 and TRBJ1-5, reads DAGVTQSPTHLIKTRGQQVTLRCSPKSGHDTVSWYQQALGQGPQFIFQYYEEEERQRGNFPDRFSGHQFPNYSSELNVNALLLGDSALYLCASSVRDSNQPQHFGDGTRLSIL.

This clonotype was counted between two and nine times. The genes are TRBV6-2 or TRBV6-3 and TRBJ1-1; D call uncertain. The ends were cut back, 5 bases at V and 0 bases at J, with 7 bases in the middle. CDR3 length: 13 amino acids. Looked up from germline, CDR1 is MNHEY and CDR2 is SVGEGT. CDR3 residues: CASSAWMNTEAFF. The CDR3 DNA follows: TGTGCCAGCAGTGCGTGGATGAACACTGAAGCTTTCTTT.

The chain has TRBV12-3 or TRBV12-4 and TRBJ1-4; TRBD1 agrees at 7 bases. The CDR3 consists of 15 residues. V lost 6 bases and J lost 4; bases outside the gene matches: 8. The CDR3 DNA follows: TGTGCCAGCAGCCTTCGACAGGGCGTTAATGAAAAACTGTTTTTT. Translated, it gives CASSLRQGVNEKLFF.

There are a few counts of this clonotype. The V gene is TRBV12-5, the J gene TRBJ2-3; D is unclear. Trimming stripped 9 bases from V and 2 bases from J, with 12 bases between. The CDR3 sequence is 13 residues long. CDR1 and CDR2 (germline): LGHNT, FRNRAP. CDR3 coding DNA: TGTGCTAGCGGGCAGTTCCACACAGATACGCAGTATTTT. This codes for CASGQFHTDTQYF.

Ten or more counts support this clonotype. This chain uses TRBV7-9 with TRBJ1-1; D is perhaps TRBD1 (6 bases). The germline V and J ends were trimmed by 5 bases and 3 bases, with 19 bases remaining between them. This CDR3 is built from 16 residues. The germline gives CDR1 SEHNR, CDR2 FQNEAQ (reference sequence). CDR3 sequence reads: CASSLGEAGADTEAFF. CDR3 bases: TGTGCCAGCAGCCTCGGCGAGGCGGGGGCGGACACTGAAGCTTTCTTT.

This clonotype was counted between two and nine times. J is TRBJ1-2 and V is TRBV9; D not resolved. Deletions cut 0 bases from V and 2 bases from J, with 14 bases between. The CDR3 has 16 residues. Per germline, CDR1 SGDLS and CDR2 YYNGEE. Written as DNA, the CDR3 is TGTGCCAGCAGCGTAGATATGTCCTCCCTGAACTATGGCTACACCTTC. It codes for CASSVDMSSLNYGYTF. Complete variable domain (other parts from reference TRBV9 and TRBJ1-2): DSGVTQTPKHLITATGQRVTLRCSPRSGDLSVYWYQQSLDQGLQFLIQYYNGEERAKGNILERFSAQQFPDLHSELNLSSLELGDSALYFCASSVDMSSLNYGYTFGSGTRLTVV.

V usage is TRBV10-3 and J usage is TRBJ2-3; TRBD2 matches at 7 bases. V dropped 0 bases and J dropped 6; count of bases not matched to a gene: 12. The length of the CDR3 is 17 residues. Germline CDR1 is ENHRY and CDR2 is SYGVKD. The CDR3 here is CAISESDGLAEFDTQYF. For the CDR3, the DNA is TGTGCCATCAGTGAGTCGGATGGCCTAGCGGAGTTTGATACGCAGTATTTT.

This clonotype has more than one count but fewer than ten. This chain uses TRBV7-9 with TRBJ1-2; no reliable D call. The CDR3 runs to 13 residues. Germline CDR1 SEHNR, CDR2 FQNEAQ (reference sequence). Between the trimmed V and J ends, which lost 2 bases and 8 bases, there was a span of 12 bases. CDR3 coding DNA: TGTGCCAGCAGCTTAAACCCACGAAGGGGCTACACCTTC. This gives the protein CASSLNPRRGYTF.

This chain joins TRBV9 and TRBJ2-5, with 11 bases aligning to TRBD1. This CDR3 is 15 amino acids long. The trim removed 0 bases at V and 4 bases at J, leaving 2 bases unmatched. The germline gives CDR1 SGDLS, CDR2 YYNGEE. The CDR3 sequence is CASSVGTGGAETQYF. The DNA of the CDR3 is TGTGCCAGCAGCGTAGGGACAGGGGGCGCAGAGACCCAGTACTTC.

This clonotype has a handful of counts. The V call is TRBV6-4, the J call TRBJ1-2; 7 nucleotides match TRBD1. Trimming removed 4 bases from V and 5 bases from J; junction bases left unmatched: 10. CDR3 length: 15 amino acids. Germline V gene lookup returns CDR1 MRHNA and CDR2 SNTAGT. CDR3 DNA: TGTGCCAGCAGTGCCATACCGGGACAGTATTATGGCTACACCTTC. It yields the protein CASSAIPGQYYGYTF.

This clonotype was seen many times. The chain joins TRBV4-1 to TRBJ2-7; D gene unclear. This CDR3 region has 13 residues. The germline V and J ends were trimmed by 1 base and 3 bases, with 7 bases remaining between them. Germline lookup yields CDR1 MGHRA and CDR2 YSYEKL. The CDR3 sequence: CASSQAKGYEQYV. Written as DNA, the CDR3 is TGCGCCAGCAGCCAAGCTAAAGGCTACGAGCAGTACGTC.

The chain links TRBV12-3 or TRBV12-4 to TRBJ2-3; possible D gene TRBD2, 7 bases. Between the trimmed V and J ends, which lost 1 base and 6 bases, there was a span of 14 bases. This CDR3 comprises 15 residues. The DNA for the CDR3 is TGTGCCAGCAGTTTAGTTGGGGGGGCCTCGGATACGCAGTATTTT. Translated: CASSLVGGASDTQYF.

This clonotype was recorded at least ten times. The J gene is TRBJ2-5, the V gene TRBV12-3 or TRBV12-4; D is possibly TRBD2 (6 bases). The CDR3 consists of 15 residues. The V end was cut by 6 bases, the J end by 5 bases, with 19 bases between. The CDR3 loop is CASRKGEVLSETQYF. The CDR3 bases are TGTGCCAGCAGAAAAGGGGAGGTGCTGAGCGAGACCCAGTACTTC.

This clonotype was seen ten or more times. V usage is TRBV4-2 and J usage is TRBJ1-2; D gene uncertain. The CDR3 is 14 residues long. Germline V lookup: CDR1 LGHNA, CDR2 YNFKEQ. Trimming pared 0 bases from V and 0 bases from J, leaving 5 bases between. The CDR3 DNA reads as TGTGCCAGCAGCCAAGAAGGGTCTAACTATGGCTACACCTTC. This translates into CASSQEGSNYGYTF.

There are a few counts of this clonotype. This rearrangement joins TRBV12-3 or TRBV12-4 to TRBJ2-1; TRBD2 might be the D (5 bases). The CDR3 contains 12 residues. Trimming cost V 6 bases and J 12 bases, with 15 bases left between them. The CDR3 sequence: CASSSDLSRQFF. The CDR3 DNA follows: TGTGCCAGCAGCTCGGACTTGTCCCGGCAGTTCTTC.

V usage is TRBV4-1 and J usage is TRBJ2-1, with TRBD1 matching over 7 bases. CDR1 MGHRA and CDR2 YSYEKL come from the germline V gene. J gave up 2 bases and V 2 bases, and 6 bases lay outside the gene matches. The CDR3 has 16 residues. The CDR3 sequence: CASSQFKGAAYNEQFF. For the CDR3, the DNA is TGCGCCAGCAGCCAATTCAAGGGGGCTGCCTACAATGAGCAGTTCTTC.

The J gene is TRBJ1-1, the V gene TRBV4-2; D might be TRBD1 (6 bases). CDR1 LGHNA and CDR2 YNFKEQ come from the germline V gene. V lost 4 bases and J lost 6, with 15 bases in between. This CDR3 region has 14 residues. Here the CDR3 reads CASSRARGAPEAFF. In nucleotides, the CDR3 is TGTGCCAGCAGCCGAGCTCGGGGGGCTCCTGAAGCTTTCTTT.

This clonotype was recorded a few times. The V and J genes are TRBV5-1 and TRBJ2-7, with 11 positions matching TRBD2. Germline V gene sequence: CDR1 SGHRS, CDR2 YFSETQ. The CDR3 sequence is 16 residues long. The V segment lost 3 bases and the J segment 4 bases; nucleotides outside the gene matches: 9. The CDR3 DNA reads as TGCGCCAGCAGCTATATAGCGGGGGGGTCCCCTTACGAGCAGTACTTC. It encodes CASSYIAGGSPYEQYF.

This clonotype was counted between two and nine times. This chain uses TRBV30 with TRBJ2-3, with TRBD2 matching 7 bases. Germline V CDR1 and CDR2: GTSNPN, SVGIG (reference sequence). Germline trimming cut 2 bases from V and 6 bases from J; bases unmatched to any gene: 11. CDR3 size: 15 residues. CDR3 sequence: CAWSPSGELLDTQYF. The CDR3 DNA is TGTGCCTGGAGTCCCAGCGGGGAACTACTGGATACGCAGTATTTT.